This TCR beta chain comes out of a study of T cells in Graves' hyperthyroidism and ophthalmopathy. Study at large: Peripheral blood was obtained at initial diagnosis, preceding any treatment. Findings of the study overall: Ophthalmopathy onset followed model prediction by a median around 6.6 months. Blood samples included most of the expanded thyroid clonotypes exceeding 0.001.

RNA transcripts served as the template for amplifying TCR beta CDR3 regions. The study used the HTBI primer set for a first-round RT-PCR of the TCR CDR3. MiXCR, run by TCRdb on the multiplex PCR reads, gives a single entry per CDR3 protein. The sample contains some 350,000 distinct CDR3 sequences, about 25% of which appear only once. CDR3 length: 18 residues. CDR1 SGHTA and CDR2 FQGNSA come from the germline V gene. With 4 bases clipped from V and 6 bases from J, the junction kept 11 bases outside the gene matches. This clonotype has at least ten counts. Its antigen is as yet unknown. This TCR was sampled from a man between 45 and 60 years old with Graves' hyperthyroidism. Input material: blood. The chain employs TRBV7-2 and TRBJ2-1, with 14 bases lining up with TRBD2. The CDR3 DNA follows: TGTGCCAGCAGCTCCCTCGTTCCGGGACTAGCGGGAGTCAATGAGCAGTTCTTC. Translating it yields CASSSLVPGLAGVNEQFF.